This T cell receptor beta chain was profiled in a study of blood T cell repertoires in COVID-19. Overall study: Whether acute or convalescent, the COVID-19 samples came from the United States, Italy and Spain. PBMCs, B-cell-depleted T cells, or T cells were the source of the cDNA or gDNA that made up the material.

Original data processing: By means of reference gene primer amplification, nucleated cell counts were estimated. Produced via immunoSEQ multiplex PCR; TCRdb's table is partial and in-frame only. V and J calls and clone size come straight from that table; D and trimming were deduced from the DNA. The sample records some 30,000 clones, roughly 86% being singletons. V lost 4 bases, J lost 8 bases, and 14 bases lay in between. This CDR3 spans 14 amino acids. Per the germline V gene, CDR1 is LGHDT and CDR2 is YNNKEL (reference sequence). This TCR derives from a human donor in a cohort sampled during active COVID-19. V and J are TRBV3-1 (or the pseudogene TRBV3-2) and TRBJ1-4, with D unresolved. Sequences were obtained from peripheral blood. This CDR3 reads CASSLSRAAEKLFF. The CDR3 region has the DNA TGTGCCAGCAGCCTCAGTCGAGCGGCAGAAAAACTGTTTTTT.